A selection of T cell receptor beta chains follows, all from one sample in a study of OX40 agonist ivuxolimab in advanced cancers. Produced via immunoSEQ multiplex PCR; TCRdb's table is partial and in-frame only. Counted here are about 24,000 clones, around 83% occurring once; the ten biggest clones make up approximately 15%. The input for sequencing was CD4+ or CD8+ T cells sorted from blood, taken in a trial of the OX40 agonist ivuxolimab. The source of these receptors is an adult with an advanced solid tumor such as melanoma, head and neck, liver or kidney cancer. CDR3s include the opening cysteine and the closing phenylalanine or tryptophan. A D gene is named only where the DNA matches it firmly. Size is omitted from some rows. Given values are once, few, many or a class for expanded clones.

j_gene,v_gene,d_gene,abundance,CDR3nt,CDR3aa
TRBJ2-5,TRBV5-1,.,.,TGCGCCAGCAGATTGCAGGGGTCCCAAGAGACCCAGTACTTC,CASRLQGSQETQYF
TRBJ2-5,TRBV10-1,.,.,TGCGCCAGCAGTGAGTTTGGGTTCGGGCAAGAGACCCAGTACTTC,CASSEFGFGQETQYF
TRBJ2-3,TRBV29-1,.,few,TGCAGCGTTGAAGTGCAACGTACCTATACGCAGTATTTT,CSVEVQRTYTQYF
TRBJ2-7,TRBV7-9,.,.,TGTGCCAGCAGCTCGGGGGGCGTTCTGGTCTGGCAGTACTTC,CASSSGGVLVWQYF
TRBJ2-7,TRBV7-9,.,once,TGTGCCAGCAGCTCACCCCACGGGGGATCCTACGAGCAGTACTTC,CASSSPHGGSYEQYF
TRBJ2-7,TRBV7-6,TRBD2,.,TGTGCCAGCAGCTTAGGGCCTCTAGCGGGGGGCACCTACGAGCAGTACTTC,CASSLGPLAGGTYEQYF
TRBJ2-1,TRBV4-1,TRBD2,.,TGCGCCAGCAGCCATCTCCCGGGACTAGCGGGACAACCAGGGGGGGATGAGCAGTTCTTC,CASSHLPGLAGQPGGDEQFF
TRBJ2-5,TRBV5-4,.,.,TGTGCCAGCAGCTTGGCGGGGGACCAAGAGACCCAGTACTTC,CASSLAGDQETQYF
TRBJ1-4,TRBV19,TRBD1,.,TGTGCCAGTAGTCTACAGGGGCCGGATGAAAAACTGTTTTTT,CASSLQGPDEKLFF
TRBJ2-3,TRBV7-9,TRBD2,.,TGTGCCAGCAGCTTCACTAGCGGGGGCCGCACAGATACGCAGTATTTT,CASSFTSGGRTDTQYF
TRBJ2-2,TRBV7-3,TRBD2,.,TGTGCCAGCAGCTTAAAGGGACTAGCGGGAGGGAACACCGGGGAGCTGTTTTTT,CASSLKGLAGGNTGELFF
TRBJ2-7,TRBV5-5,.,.,TGTGCCAGCAGCTTGTCGTTAGGGGGGGCTTCCTACGAGCAGTACTTC,CASSLSLGGASYEQYF
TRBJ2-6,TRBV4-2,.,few,TGTGCCAGCAGCCAAGAGAGGGCCTCCGGGGCCAACGTCCTGACTTTC,CASSQERASGANVLTF
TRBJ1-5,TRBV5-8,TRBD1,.,TGTGCCAGCAGCACCGGACAGGGCGGAAATCAGCCCCAGCATTTT,CASSTGQGGNQPQHF
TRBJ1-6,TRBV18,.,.,TGTGCCAGCTCACCAAAACAGATGAACTATAATTCACCCCTCCACTTT,CASSPKQMNYNSPLHF
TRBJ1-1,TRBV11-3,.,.,TGTGCCAGCAGGGGCAGAGGATCGATCGAAGCTTTCCCTTTCTTT,CASRGRGSIEAFPFF
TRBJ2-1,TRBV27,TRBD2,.,TGTGCCAGCAGTTTAAGGGGTAGCGGGAGGAGCTCCTACAATGAGCAGTTCTTC,CASSLRGSGRSSYNEQFF
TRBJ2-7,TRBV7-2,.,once,TGTGCCAGCAGCTTATCTAGGGACTCCGCCTACGAGCAGTACTTC,CASSLSRDSAYEQYF
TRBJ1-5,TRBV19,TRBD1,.,TGTGCCAGTAGTATCTCCAGGGGGCAACATCAGCCCCAGCATTTT,CASSISRGQHQPQHF
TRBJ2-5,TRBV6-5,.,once,TGTGCCAGCAGTTACTCGATTATCGGACAAGAGACCCAGTACTTC,CASSYSIIGQETQYF
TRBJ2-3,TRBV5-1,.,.,TGCGCCAGCCGCAATAGACAGGGCACAGATACGCAGTATTTT,CASRNRQGTDTQYF
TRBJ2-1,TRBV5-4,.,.,TGTGCCAGCAGCCCCCGGACAGAGGCCTACAATGAGCAGTTCTTC,CASSPRTEAYNEQFF
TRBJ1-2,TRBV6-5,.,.,TGTGCCAGCAGTTACTCAACCTCCCGAAGGACCTATGGCTACACCTTC,CASSYSTSRRTYGYTF
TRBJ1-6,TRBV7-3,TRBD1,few,TGTGCCAGCAGCTTGACAGGGGAAAATTCACCCCTCCACTTT,CASSLTGENSPLHF
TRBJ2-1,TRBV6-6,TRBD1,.,TGTGCCAGCATAAAGGGACAGAGCTCCTACAATGAGCAGTTCTTC,CASIKGQSSYNEQFF
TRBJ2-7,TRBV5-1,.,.,TGCGCCAGCAGCTTACCACCCGGTGGGGCCTACGAGCAGTACTTC,CASSLPPGGAYEQYF
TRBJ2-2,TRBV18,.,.,TGTGCCAGCTCAACTAGAACAGAAAACACCGGGGAGCTGTTTTTT,CASSTRTENTGELFF
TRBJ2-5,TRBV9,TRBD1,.,TGTGCCAGCAGCGTAGACGGGACAGGGGGTTCGGAGACCCAGTACTTC,CASSVDGTGGSETQYF
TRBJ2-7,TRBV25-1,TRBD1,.,TGTGCCAGCAGTGAATATGGGACAGGGGGCCTAGGCGAGCAGTACTTC,CASSEYGTGGLGEQYF
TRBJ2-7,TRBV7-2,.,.,TGTGCCAGCAGCTTAGATTTTGGGAGGGAGCAGTACTTC,CASSLDFGREQYF
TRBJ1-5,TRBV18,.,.,TGTGCCAGCTCACCTAGGGAGGGTTTTCAACAGCCCCAGCATTTT,CASSPREGFQQPQHF
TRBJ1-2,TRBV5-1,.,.,TGCGCCAGCAGCCCTAGCCTGGGGGCCTATGGCTACACCTTC,CASSPSLGAYGYTF
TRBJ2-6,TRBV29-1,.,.,TGCAGCGTTGGGATCTCTGGGGCCAACGTCCTGACTTTC,CSVGISGANVLTF
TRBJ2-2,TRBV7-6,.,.,TGTGCCAGCAGCTTAGGGTTGGGAGGGAACACCGGGGAGCTGTTTTTT,CASSLGLGGNTGELFF
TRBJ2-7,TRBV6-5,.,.,TGTGCCAGCAGTTCAAGGACTCCGGGTTACGAGCAGTACTTC,CASSSRTPGYEQYF
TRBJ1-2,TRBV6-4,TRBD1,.,TGTGCCAGCAAAGGACAGGGAGACTATGGCTACACCTTC,CASKGQGDYGYTF
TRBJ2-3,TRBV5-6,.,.,TGTGCCAGCACCAATTGGGGTAAAACGGCAGATACGCAGTATTTT,CASTNWGKTADTQYF
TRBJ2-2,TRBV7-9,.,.,TGTGCCAGCCAAATCCATCAGGATTCCGGGGAGCTGTTTTTT,CASQIHQDSGELFF
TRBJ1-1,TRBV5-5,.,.,TGTGCCAGCAGCTTGGGCGCCGCCTTAACCACTGAAGCTTTCTTT,CASSLGAALTTEAFF
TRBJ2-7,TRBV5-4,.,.,TGTGCCAGCAGCTTGGTACAGTCCTACGAGCAGTACTTC,CASSLVQSYEQYF
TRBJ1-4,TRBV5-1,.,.,TGCGCCAGCAGCTTGGGGCAGAATGAAAAACTGTTTTTT,CASSLGQNEKLFF
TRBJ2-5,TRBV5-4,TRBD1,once,TGTGCCAGCAGCTTGCCGGGACAGAGGAAGGAGACCCAGTACTTC,CASSLPGQRKETQYF
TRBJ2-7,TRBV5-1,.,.,TGCGCCAGCAGCGTTACAGGGACTGATTCCTACGAGCAGTACTTC,CASSVTGTDSYEQYF
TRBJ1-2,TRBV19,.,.,TGTGCCAGTAGTTCCGGGCCGCTCTATGGCTACACCTTC,CASSSGPLYGYTF
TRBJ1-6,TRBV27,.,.,TGTGCCAGCAGGCCCCTTAACAGGGCTGGGTATTCACCCCTCCACTTT,CASRPLNRAGYSPLHF